This T cell receptor (beta chain) was sequenced for a study of blood T cell repertoires in COVID-19. Study-wide background: Sources were T cells, B-cell-depleted T cells, or PBMCs; the material itself was cDNA or gDNA.

Sequenced by immunoSEQ multiplex PCR; TCRdb stores in-frame clones only, minus some. The top ten clones hold 1.5% to 2% of a sample with some 120,000 clones, approximately 84% of them seen once. The V gene's germline CDR1 is MNHEY and CDR2 SVGAGI. V lost 6 bases and J lost 0, with 11 bases in between. This CDR3 spans 14 amino acids. V is TRBV6-5 and J is TRBJ1-2, with a tentative D call TRBD1 (6 bases). The origin of this receptor is a man in his sixties or seventies with acute or convalescent COVID-19. Sequences were obtained from peripheral blood. CDR3 in amino acids: CASRRTETNYGYTF. The CDR3 DNA follows: TGTGCCAGCAGAAGGACAGAAACTAACTATGGCTACACCTTC.